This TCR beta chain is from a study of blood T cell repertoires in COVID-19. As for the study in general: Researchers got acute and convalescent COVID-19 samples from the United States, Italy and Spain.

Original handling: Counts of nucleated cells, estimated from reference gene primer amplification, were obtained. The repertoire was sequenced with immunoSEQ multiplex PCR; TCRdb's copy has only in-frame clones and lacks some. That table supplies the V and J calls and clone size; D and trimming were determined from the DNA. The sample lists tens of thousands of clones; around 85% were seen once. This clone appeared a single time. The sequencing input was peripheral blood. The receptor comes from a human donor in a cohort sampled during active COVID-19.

The CDR3 protein is CASSLMARTGNTIYF. In DNA form, the CDR3 reads TGTGCCAGCAGTTTAATGGCCCGGACAGGAAACACCATATATTTT. The genes are TRBV28 and TRBJ1-3; TRBD1 is a possible D gene (5 bases). This CDR3 is built from 15 residues. V lost 2 bases, J lost 4 bases, and 12 bases lay in between. Germline CDR1 reads MDHEN; CDR2 reads SYDVKM.